A single sample gave rise to the 3 T cell receptor beta chains below, sequenced in a study of molecular identifiers for immune sequencing clone quantification. MiXCR, applied by TCRdb to the PCR reads, yields one record per CDR3 protein. This sample carries a few hundred thousand distinct CDR3 sequences, roughly 24% of them seen once, and the ten largest clones take about 0.71%. The sequenced sample was naive CD8+ T cells from blood, with Jurkat cell RNA spiked in. As for subset: FACS-sorted CD8+CD4-CCR7+CD45RA+ naive T cells. These receptors were taken from a human donor in good health. Some libraries in this study had Jurkat cell RNA spiked in.

This clonotype was observed many times. The chain has TRBV23-1 and TRBJ2-5, with D possibly matching TRBD1 (6 bases). TRBV23-1 belongs to the ORF category, with a function that is uncertain. The CDR3 loop spans 14 amino acids. V lost 6 bases, J lost 4 bases, and 15 bases lay in between. The CDR3 region is CASRLRTGIETQYF. CDR3 DNA: TGCGCCAGCAGACTGAGAACAGGGATAGAGACCCAGTACTTC.

This clonotype was detected many times. The chain couples TRBV7-9 to TRBJ1-4; D is possibly TRBD1 (5 bases). Germline V gene lookup returns CDR1 SEHNR and CDR2 FQNEAQ (reference sequence). Trimming left V 6 bases short and J 5 bases short, with 19 bases between. The CDR3 sequence is 16 residues long. The CDR3 here is CASRRGGGGLNEKLFF. The CDR3 DNA follows: TGTGCCAGCAGGCGAGGCGGCGGGGGACTGAATGAAAAACTGTTTTTT. Combining the CDR3 with reference TRBV7-9 and TRBJ1-4 gives the whole variable domain DTGVSQNPRHKITKRGQNVTFRCDPISEHNRLYWYRQTLGQGPEFLTYFQNEAQLEKSRLLSDRFSAERPKGSFSTLEIQRTEQGDSAMYLCASRRGGGGLNEKLFFGSGTQLSVL.

The V gene is TRBV5-4, the J gene TRBJ1-2; D gene uncertain. Trimming took 1 base from V and 8 from J, leaving 9 bases between them. Germline V lookup: CDR1 SGHNT, CDR2 YYREEE (reference sequence). This CDR3 is 12 amino acids long. Written as DNA, the CDR3 is TGTGCCAGCAGCTTGATGAACGCAGGCTACACCTTC. It encodes CASSLMNAGYTF.